This T cell receptor beta chain was identified in a study of graft-versus-host responses after intestinal transplantation. In regard to this clone: What it binds is not known. The same CDR3 is also encoded by other DNA sequences in this sample.

Using immunoSEQ multiplex PCR, the repertoire was profiled, and TCRdb retains in-frame clones only, with some absent. Altogether 75,000 to 100,000 clones are present, 92% being singletons, with the ten largest covering around 0.18%. J was trimmed by 2 bases and V by 8 bases; bases with no gene match: 6. Germline V gene lookup returns CDR1 SNHLY and CDR2 FYNNEI. This CDR3 contains 13 residues. Specimen: unstimulated CD4+ T cells sorted from spleen or lymph node cells, collected before intestinal transplant. The rearrangement links TRBV2 to TRBJ2-7, with 7 bases fitting TRBD1. The sequence was obtained from a human donor who received an intestinal transplant. The CDR3: CASSRQGPYEQYF. For the CDR3, the DNA is TGTGCCAGCTCTCGACAGGGCCCCTACGAGCAGTACTTC.